This record covers a single T cell receptor (beta chain). It has no known antigen specificity. No qualities accompany the bases; no much larger clone lies one base away. The data belong to a study of T cell changes during pregnancy in multiple sclerosis (dated by TCRdb to about 2019). About the study as a whole: In women with multiple sclerosis, the researchers looked at how the T cell repertoire shifted as pregnancy progressed.

Library construction relied on the immunoSEQ multiplex PCR assay. TCRdb limited this immuneACCESS table to in-frame rearrangements with V and J called. A share of clones is missing; checked studies link under half to unresolved V genes, and the rest is unexplained. The sample table records roughly 42,000 clones; approximately 90% of these occur just once. Together, the top ten hold 0.55% to 0.7% of the sample. The source is a female donor with multiple sclerosis, enrolled in a pregnancy study. The sequencing used CD4+ T cells from peripheral blood mononuclear cells, collected in the first trimester of pregnancy.

The DNA sequence follows: TGTGCCAGTACCACAGGGGGAGCCCTGAACACTGAAGCTTTCTTT. Translated, this is CASTTGGALNTEAFF. Recombination linked TRBV19 to TRBJ1-1, with TRBD1 matching 8 junction bases. As encoded in the germline V gene (reference sequence), CDR1 is LNHDA while CDR2 is SQIVND. The V end gives up 7 bases and the J end 0 bases, leaving 7 bases in the junction not matched to a gene. The CDR3, from cysteine to phenylalanine, totals 15 residues. CDR3 DNA only is kept here, 45 bases in frame from base 1.